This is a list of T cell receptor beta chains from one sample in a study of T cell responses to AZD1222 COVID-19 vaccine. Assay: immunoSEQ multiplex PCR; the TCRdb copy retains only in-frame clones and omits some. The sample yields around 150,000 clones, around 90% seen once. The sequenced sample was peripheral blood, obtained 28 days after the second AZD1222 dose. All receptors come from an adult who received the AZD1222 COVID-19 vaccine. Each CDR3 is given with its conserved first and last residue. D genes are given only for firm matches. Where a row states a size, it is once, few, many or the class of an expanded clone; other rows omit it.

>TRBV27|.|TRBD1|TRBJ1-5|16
CASTPGTGGAGQPQHF
TGTGCCAGCACCCCCGGGACAGGGGGCGCGGGGCAGCCCCAGCATTTT
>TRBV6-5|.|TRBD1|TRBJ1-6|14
CASSWDRASSPLHF
TGTGCCAGCAGCTGGGACAGGGCTAGCTCACCCCTCCACTTT
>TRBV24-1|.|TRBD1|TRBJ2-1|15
CATSDTGTGYNEQFF
TGTGCCACCAGTGACACCGGGACAGGGTATAATGAGCAGTTCTTC
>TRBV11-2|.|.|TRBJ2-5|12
CASSLAKETQYF
TGTGCCAGCAGCTTAGCAAAAGAGACCCAGTACTTC
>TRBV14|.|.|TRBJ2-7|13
CASSQGQRGEQYF
TGTGCCAGCAGCCAAGGTCAGAGGGGCGAGCAGTACTTC
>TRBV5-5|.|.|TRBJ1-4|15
CASSLEGSAGEKLFF
TGTGCCAGCAGCTTGGAGGGGTCCGCCGGTGAAAAACTGTTTTTT
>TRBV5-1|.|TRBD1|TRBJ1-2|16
CASTPFEQGEEYGYTF
TGCGCCAGCACCCCGTTCGAACAGGGGGAAGAGTATGGCTACACCTTC
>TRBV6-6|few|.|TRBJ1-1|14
CASVTVKVNTEAFF
TGTGCCAGCGTAACCGTAAAGGTGAACACTGAAGCTTTCTTT
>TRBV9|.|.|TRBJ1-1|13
CASARSGLTEAFF
TGTGCCAGCGCAAGATCGGGGTTGACTGAAGCTTTCTTT
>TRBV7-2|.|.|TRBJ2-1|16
CASSSRTFRSYNEQFF
TGTGCCAGCAGCTCTCGGACTTTCCGGTCCTACAATGAGCAGTTCTTC
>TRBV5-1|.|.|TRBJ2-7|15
CASSHLIGGSYEQYF
TGCGCCAGCAGCCACCTTATAGGAGGGTCCTACGAGCAGTACTTC
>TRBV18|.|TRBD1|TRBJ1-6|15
CASSPRDRENSPLHF
TGTGCCAGCTCACCACGGGACAGGGAGAATTCACCCCTCCACTTT
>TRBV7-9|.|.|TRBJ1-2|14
CASSLAFPGYGYTF
TGTGCCAGCAGCTTAGCTTTTCCCGGCTATGGCTACACCTTC
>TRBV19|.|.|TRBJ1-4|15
CASSTLNPPNEKLFF
TGTGCCAGTAGTACCCTAAACCCCCCTAATGAAAAACTGTTTTTT
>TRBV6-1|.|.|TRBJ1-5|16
CASSEGRAYEDQPQHF
TGTGCCAGCAGTGAAGGTAGGGCATACGAAGATCAGCCCCAGCATTTT
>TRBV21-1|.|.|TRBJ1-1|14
CASSKVGERAEAFF
TGTGCCAGCAGCAAAGTAGGTGAAAGGGCTGAAGCTTTCTTT
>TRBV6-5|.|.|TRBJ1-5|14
CASSYSSRDQPQHF
TGTGCCAGCAGTTACTCGAGTAGGGATCAGCCCCAGCATTTT
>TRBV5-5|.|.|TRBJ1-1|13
CASSLGGATEAFF
TGTGCCAGCAGCTTGGGAGGGGCCACTGAAGCTTTCTTT
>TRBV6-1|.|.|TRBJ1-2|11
CASREGYGYTF
TGTGCCAGCAGGGAAGGCTATGGCTACACCTTC
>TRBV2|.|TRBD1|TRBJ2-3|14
CASTLRQGSGTQYF
TGTGCCAGCACCCTCCGACAGGGGAGCGGTACGCAGTATTTT
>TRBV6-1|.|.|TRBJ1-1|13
CASSEDRGTEAFF
TGTGCCAGCAGTGAAGATCGGGGGACTGAAGCTTTCTTT
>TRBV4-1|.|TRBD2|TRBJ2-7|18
CASSQDAGSGGLSYEQYF
TGCGCCAGCAGCCAAGATGCGGGGAGCGGGGGTCTCTCCTACGAGCAGTACTTC
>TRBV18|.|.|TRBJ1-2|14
CASSPQQGNYGYTF
TGTGCCAGCTCACCCCAACAGGGTAACTATGGCTACACCTTC
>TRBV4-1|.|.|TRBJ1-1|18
CASSRQPDRRKMCTEAFF
TGCGCCAGCAGCCGTCAACCGGACAGAAGGAAAATGTGCACTGAAGCTTTCTTT
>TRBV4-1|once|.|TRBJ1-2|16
CASSQDLSGRAKGYTF
TGCGCCAGCAGCCAAGATTTATCGGGCAGGGCTAAAGGCTACACCTTC
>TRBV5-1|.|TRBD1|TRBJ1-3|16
CASSPGQRISGNTIYF
TGCGCCAGCAGCCCGGGACAGCGTATCTCTGGAAACACCATATATTTT
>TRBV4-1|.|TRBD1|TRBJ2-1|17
CASSQGEFRDRYNEQFF
TGCGCCAGCAGCCAAGGGGAATTTCGGGACAGGTACAATGAGCAGTTCTTC
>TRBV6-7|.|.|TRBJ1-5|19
CASSPGPPDSPYSNQPQHF
TGTGCCAGCAGTCCAGGGCCCCCGGACAGCCCGTATAGCAATCAGCCCCAGCATTTT
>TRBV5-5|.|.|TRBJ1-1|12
CASSLWGAEAFF
TGTGCCAGCAGCCTGTGGGGCGCTGAAGCTTTCTTT
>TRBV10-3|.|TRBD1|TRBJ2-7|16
CAISPGGGQGAREQYF
TGTGCCATCAGCCCCGGGGGGGGACAGGGGGCTAGGGAGCAGTACTTC
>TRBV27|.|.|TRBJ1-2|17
CASSPLRTGTLNYGYTF
TGTGCCAGCAGTCCTCTACGAACAGGGACCCTAAACTATGGCTACACCTTC
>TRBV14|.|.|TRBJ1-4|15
CASSQGGATNEKLFF
TGTGCCAGCAGCCAAGGAGGGGCAACTAATGAAAAACTGTTTTTT